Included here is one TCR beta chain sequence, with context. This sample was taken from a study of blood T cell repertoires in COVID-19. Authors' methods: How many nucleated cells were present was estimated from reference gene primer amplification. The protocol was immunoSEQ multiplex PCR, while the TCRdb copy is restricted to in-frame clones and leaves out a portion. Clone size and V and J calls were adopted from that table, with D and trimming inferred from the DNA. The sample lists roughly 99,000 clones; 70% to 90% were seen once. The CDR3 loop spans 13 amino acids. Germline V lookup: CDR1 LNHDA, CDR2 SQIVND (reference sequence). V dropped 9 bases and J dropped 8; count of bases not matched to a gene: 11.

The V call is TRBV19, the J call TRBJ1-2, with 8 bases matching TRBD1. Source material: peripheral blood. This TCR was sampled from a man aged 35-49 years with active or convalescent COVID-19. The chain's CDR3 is CASRPTGGYGYTF. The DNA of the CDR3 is TGTGCCAGCCGGCCAACAGGGGGATACGGCTACACCTTC.